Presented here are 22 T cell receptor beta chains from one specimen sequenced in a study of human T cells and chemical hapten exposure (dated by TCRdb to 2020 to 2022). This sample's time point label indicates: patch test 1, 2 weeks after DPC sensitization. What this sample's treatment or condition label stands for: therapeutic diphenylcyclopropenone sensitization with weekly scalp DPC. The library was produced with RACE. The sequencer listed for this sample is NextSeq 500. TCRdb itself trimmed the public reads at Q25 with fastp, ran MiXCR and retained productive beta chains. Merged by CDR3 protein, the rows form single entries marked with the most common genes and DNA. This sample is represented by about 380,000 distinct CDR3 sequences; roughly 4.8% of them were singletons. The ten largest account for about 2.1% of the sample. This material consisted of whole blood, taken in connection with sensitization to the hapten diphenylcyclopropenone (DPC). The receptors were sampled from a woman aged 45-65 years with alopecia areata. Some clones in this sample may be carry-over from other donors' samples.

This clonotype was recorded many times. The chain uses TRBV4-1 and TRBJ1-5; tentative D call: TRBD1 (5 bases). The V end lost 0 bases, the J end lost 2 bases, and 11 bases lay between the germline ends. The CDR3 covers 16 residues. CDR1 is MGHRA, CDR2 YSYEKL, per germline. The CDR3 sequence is CASSQDNTGGNQPQHF. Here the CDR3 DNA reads TGCGCCAGCAGCCAAGACAATACGGGGGGCAATCAGCCCCAGCATTTT.

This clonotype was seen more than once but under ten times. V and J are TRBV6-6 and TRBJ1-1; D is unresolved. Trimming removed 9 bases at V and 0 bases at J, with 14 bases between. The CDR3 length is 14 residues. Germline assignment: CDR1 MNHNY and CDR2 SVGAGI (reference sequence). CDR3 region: CASSSGIMNTEAFF. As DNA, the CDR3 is TGTGCCAGTTCCTCCGGCATCATGAACACTGAAGCTTTCTTT.

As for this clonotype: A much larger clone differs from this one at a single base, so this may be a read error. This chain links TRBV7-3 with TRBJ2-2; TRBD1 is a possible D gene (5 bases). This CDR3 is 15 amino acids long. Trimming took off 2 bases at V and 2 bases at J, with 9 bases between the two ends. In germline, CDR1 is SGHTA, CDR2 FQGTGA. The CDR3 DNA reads TGTGCCAGCAGCTTAGGCAGGGCTAACACCGGGGAGCTGTTTTTT. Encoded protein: CASSLGRANTGELFF.

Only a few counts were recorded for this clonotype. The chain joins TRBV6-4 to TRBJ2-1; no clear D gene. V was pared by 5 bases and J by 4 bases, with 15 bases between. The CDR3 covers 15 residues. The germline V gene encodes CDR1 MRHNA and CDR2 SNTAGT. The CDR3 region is CASSPLISAYNEQFF. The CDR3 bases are TGTGCCAGCAGTCCATTGATCAGCGCTTACAATGAGCAGTTCTTC.

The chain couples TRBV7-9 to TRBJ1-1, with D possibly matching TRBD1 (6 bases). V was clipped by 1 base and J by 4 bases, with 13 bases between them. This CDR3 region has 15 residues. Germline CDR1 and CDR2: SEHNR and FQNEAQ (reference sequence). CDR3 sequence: CASSLGGGYGTEAFF. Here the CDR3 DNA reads TGTGCCAGCAGCTTAGGAGGGGGATACGGCACTGAAGCTTTCTTT.

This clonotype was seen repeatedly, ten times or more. The CDR3 loop reads CASSSGATTFSYNEQFF. As DNA, the CDR3 is TGTGCCAGCAGCTCTGGGGCCACGACCTTCTCCTACAATGAGCAGTTCTTC. The gene calls are TRBV11-2 and TRBJ2-1, with D tentatively TRBD1 (5 bases). Germline V gene sequence: CDR1 SGHAT, CDR2 FQNNGV. V was shortened by 4 bases and J by 0 bases, with 16 bases between the two germline ends. The CDR3 contains 17 residues.

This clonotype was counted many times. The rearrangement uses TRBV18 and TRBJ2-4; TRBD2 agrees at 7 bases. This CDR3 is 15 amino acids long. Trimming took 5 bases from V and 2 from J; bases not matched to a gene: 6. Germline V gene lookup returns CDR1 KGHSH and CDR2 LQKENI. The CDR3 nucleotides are TGTGCCAGCTCATTGACTAGCTTGACCAAAAACATTCAGTACTTC. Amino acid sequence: CASSLTSLTKNIQYF.

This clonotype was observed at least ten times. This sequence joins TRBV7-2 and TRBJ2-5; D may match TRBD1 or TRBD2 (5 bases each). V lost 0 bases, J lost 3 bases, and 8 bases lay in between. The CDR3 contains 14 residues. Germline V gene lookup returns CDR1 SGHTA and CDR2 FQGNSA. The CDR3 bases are TGTGCCAGCAGCTTAGCAGGGACCGAAGAGACCCAGTACTTC. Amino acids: CASSLAGTEETQYF.

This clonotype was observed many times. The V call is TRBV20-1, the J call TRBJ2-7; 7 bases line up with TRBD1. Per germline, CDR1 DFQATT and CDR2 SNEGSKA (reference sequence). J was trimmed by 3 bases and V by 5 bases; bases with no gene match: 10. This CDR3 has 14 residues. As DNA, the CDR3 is TGCAGTGCTGCTCACCGGGACAGAGTCTACGAGCAGTACTTC. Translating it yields CSAAHRDRVYEQYF.

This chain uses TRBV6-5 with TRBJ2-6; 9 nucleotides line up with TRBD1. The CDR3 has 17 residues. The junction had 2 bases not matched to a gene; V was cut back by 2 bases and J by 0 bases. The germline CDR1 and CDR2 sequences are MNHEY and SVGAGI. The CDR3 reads CASSYGTGTSGANVLTF. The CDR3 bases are TGTGCCAGCAGTTACGGGACAGGGACCTCTGGGGCCAACGTCCTGACTTTC.

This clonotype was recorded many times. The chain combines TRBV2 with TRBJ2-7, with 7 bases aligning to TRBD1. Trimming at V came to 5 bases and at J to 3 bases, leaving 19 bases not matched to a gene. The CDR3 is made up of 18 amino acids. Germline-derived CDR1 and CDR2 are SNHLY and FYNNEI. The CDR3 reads CASSHPEGTGQLIYEQYF. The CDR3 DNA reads TGTGCCAGCAGTCACCCTGAGGGTACGGGACAGCTGATCTACGAGCAGTACTTC.

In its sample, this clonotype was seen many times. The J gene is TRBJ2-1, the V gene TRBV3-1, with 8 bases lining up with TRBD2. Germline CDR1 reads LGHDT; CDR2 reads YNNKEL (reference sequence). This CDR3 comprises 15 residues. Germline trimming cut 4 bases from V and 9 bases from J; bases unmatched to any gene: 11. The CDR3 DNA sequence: TGTGCCAGCAGCCCTCGAGCGGGGGTACGGGCTGAGCAGTTCTTC. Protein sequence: CASSPRAGVRAEQFF.

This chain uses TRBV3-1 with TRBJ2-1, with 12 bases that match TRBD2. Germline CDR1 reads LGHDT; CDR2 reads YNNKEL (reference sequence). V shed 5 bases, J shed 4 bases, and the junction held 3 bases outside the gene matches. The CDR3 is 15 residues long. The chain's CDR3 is CASSATSGGYNEQFF. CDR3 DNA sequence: TGTGCCAGCAGCGCGACTAGCGGGGGTTACAATGAGCAGTTCTTC.

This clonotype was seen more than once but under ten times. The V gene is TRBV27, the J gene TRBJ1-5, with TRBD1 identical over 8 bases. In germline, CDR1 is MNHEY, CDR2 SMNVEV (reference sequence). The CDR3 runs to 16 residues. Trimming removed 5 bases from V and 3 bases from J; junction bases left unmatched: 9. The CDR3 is CASSTYGQGLNQPQHF. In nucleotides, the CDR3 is TGTGCCAGCAGTACCTATGGACAGGGTCTCAATCAGCCCCAGCATTTT.

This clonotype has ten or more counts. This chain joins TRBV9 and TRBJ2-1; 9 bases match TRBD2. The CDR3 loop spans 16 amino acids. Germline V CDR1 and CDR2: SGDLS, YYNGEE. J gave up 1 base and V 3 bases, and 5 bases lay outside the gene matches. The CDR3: CASSASREGSYNEQFF. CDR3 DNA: TGTGCCAGCAGCGCTTCGCGGGAGGGGTCCTACAATGAGCAGTTCTTC.

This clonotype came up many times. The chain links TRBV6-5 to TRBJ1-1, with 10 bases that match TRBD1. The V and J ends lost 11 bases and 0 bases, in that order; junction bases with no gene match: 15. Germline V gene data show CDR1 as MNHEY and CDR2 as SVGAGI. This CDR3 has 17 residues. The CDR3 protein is CACVDGQGERVNTEAFF. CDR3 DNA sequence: TGTGCCTGCGTTGACGGACAGGGGGAAAGGGTGAACACTGAAGCTTTCTTT.

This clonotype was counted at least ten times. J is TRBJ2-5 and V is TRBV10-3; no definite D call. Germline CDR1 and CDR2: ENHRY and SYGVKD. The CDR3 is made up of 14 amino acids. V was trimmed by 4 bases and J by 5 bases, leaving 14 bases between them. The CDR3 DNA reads TGTGCCATCAGTGTATCGAGAGATGGGGAGACCCAGTACTTC. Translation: CAISVSRDGETQYF.

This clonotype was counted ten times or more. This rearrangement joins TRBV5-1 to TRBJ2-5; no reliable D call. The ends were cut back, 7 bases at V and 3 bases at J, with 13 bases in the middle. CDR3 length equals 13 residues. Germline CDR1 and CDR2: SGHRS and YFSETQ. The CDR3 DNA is TGCGCCAGCCGCCAACCCGCCGAAGAGACCCAGTACTTC. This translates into CASRQPAEETQYF.

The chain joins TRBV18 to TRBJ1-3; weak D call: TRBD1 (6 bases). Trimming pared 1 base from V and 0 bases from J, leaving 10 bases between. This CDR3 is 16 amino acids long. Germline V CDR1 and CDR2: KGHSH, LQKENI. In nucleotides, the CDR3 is TGTGCCAGCTCACCACGGACAGTTAACTCTGGAAACACCATATATTTT. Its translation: CASSPRTVNSGNTIYF. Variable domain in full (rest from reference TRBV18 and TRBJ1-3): NAGVMQNPRHLVRRRGQEARLRCSPMKGHSHVYWYRQLPEEGLKFMVYLQKENIIDESGMPKERFSAEFPKEGPSILRIQQVVRGDSAAYFCASSPRTVNSGNTIYFGEGSWLTVV.

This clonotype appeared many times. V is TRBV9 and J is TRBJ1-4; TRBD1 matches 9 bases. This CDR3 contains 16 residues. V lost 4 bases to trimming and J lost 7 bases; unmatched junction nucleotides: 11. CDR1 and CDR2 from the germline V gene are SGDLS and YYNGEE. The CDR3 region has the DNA TGTGCCAGCAGCCCCCGTTTGGGGACAGGGAGTGAAAAACTGTTTTTT. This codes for CASSPRLGTGSEKLFF.

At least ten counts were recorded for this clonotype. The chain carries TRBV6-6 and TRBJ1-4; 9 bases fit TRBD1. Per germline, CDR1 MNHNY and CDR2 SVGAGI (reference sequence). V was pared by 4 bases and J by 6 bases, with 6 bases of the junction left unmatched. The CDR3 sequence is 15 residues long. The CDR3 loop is CASSSAQGAHEKLFF. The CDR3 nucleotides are TGTGCCAGCAGTTCCGCACAGGGGGCGCATGAAAAACTGTTTTTT.

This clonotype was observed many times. The chain's CDR3 is CSARATSTDTQYF. Written as DNA, the CDR3 is TGCAGTGCTAGAGCAACCAGCACAGATACGCAGTATTTT. This chain connects TRBV20-1 to TRBJ2-3; no firm D call. In germline, CDR1 is DFQATT, CDR2 SNEGSKA (reference sequence). V lost 1 base, J lost 0 bases, and 5 bases lay in between. CDR3 length: 13 residues.